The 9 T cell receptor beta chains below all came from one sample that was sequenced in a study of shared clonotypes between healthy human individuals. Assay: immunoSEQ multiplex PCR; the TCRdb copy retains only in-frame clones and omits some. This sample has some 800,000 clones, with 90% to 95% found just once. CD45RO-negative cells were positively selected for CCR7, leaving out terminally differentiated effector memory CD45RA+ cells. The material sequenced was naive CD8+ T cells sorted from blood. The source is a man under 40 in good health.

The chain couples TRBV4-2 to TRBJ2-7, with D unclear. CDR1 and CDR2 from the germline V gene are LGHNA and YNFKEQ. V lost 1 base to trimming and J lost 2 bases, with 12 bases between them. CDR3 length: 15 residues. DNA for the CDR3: TGTGCCAGCAGCCAAGGTTTAAATGGGGCCTACGAGCAGTACTTC. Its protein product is CASSQGLNGAYEQYF.

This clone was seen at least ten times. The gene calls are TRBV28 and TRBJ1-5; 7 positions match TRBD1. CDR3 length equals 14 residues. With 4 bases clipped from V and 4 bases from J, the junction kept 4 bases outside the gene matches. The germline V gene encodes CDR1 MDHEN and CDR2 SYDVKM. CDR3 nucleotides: TGTGCCAGCAGTTCGGGACAGAAAAATCAGCCCCAGCATTTT. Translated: CASSSGQKNQPQHF.

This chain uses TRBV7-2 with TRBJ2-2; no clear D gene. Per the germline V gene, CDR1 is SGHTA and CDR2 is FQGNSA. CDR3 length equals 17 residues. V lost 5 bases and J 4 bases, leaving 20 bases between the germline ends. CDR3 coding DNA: TGTGCCAGCAGCCCTATAATGACAAGGGTTGGCACCGGGGAGCTGTTTTTT. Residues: CASSPIMTRVGTGELFF.

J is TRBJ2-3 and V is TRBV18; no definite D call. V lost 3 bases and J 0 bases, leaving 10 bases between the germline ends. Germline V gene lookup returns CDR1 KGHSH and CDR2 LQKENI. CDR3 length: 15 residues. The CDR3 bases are TGTGCCAGCTCACCCCGAAGTTCTAGCACAGATACGCAGTATTTT. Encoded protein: CASSPRSSSTDTQYF.

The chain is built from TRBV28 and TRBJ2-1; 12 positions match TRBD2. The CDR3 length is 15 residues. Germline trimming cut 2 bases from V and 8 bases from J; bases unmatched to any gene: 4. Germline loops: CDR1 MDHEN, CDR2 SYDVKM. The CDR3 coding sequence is TGTGCCAGCAGTTTACGAACTAGCGGGAGGCATGAGCAGTTCTTC. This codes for CASSLRTSGRHEQFF.

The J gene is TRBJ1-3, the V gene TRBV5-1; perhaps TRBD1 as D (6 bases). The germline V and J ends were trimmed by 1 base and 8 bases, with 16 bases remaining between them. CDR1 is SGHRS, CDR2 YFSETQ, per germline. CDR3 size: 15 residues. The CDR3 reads CASSLSGAISDTIYF. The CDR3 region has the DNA TGCGCCAGCAGCTTGTCGGGGGCCATCTCAGACACCATATATTTT.

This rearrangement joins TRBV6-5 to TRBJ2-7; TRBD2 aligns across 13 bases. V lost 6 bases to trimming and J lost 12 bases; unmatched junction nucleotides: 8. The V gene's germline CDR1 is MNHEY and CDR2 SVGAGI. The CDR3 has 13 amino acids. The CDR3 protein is CASSLGLAGDRYF. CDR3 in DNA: TGTGCCAGCAGCCTAGGACTAGCGGGAGATCGGTACTTC.

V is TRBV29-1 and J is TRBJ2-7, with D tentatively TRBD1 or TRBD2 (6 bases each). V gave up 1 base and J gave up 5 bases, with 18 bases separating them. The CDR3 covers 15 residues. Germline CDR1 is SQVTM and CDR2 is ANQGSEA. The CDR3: CSVEAQEGGGDEQYF. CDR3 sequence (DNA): TGCAGCGTTGAAGCACAAGAGGGGGGCGGCGACGAGCAGTACTTC.

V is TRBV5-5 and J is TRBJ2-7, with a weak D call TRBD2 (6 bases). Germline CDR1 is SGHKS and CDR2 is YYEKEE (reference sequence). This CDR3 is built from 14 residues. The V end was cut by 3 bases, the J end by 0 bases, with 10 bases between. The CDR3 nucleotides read TGTGCCAGCAGCTGGAGGGGATTCTCCTACGAGCAGTACTTC. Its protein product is CASSWRGFSYEQYF.